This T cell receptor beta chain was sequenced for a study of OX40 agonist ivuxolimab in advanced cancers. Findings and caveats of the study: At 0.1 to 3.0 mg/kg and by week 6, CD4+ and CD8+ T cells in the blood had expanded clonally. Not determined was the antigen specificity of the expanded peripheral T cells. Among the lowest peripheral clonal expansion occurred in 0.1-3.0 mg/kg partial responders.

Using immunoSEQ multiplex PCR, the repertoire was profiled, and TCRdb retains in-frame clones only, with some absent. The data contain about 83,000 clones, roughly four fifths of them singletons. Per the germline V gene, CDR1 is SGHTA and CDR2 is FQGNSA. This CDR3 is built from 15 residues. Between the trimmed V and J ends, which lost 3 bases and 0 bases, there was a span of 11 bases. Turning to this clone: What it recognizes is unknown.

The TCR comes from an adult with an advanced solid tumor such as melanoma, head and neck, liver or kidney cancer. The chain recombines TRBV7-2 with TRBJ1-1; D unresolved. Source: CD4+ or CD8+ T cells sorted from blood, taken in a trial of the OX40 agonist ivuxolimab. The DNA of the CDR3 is TGTGCCAGCAGCTTGTTCCAGAGACTGAACACTGAAGCTTTCTTT. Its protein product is CASSLFQRLNTEAFF.